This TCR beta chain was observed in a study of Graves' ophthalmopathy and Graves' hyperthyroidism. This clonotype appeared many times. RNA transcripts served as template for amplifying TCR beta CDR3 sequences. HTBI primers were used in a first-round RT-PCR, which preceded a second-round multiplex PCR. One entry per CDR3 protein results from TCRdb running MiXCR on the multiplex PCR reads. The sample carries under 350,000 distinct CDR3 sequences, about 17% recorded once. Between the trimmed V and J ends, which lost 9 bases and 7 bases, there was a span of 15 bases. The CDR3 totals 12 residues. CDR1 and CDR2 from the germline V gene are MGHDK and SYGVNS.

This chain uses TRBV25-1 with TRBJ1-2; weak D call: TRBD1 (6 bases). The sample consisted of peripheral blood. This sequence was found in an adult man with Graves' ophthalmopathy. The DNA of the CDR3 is TGTGCCAGTCGAGGGGGGTCGGGTGGCTACACCTTC. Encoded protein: CASRGGSGGYTF.